This TCR beta chain was sequenced for a study of CD8+CD57+ T cells in acquired aplastic anemia. The wider study: CD4+ and CD8+ cells, once sorted, gave DNA averaging about 3 ug. Healthy donors gave approximately 9.8 million reads on average for CD4+ cells. Study conclusions and caveats: Simpson's diversity of CD8+ cells was not significantly different in patients compared with controls.

Comment on this clonotype: The antigen remains unidentified.

The CDR3 totals 19 residues. Germline loops: CDR1 SGHDN, CDR2 FVKESK. With 0 bases clipped from V and 1 base from J, the junction kept 13 bases outside the gene matches. The TCR beta profiling, which covered VDJ combination and CDR3 sequence, was carried out using genomic DNA as the template. TCRdb processed the reads anew with MiXCR; each CDR3 protein has one entry. The table shows some 220,000 distinct CDR3 sequences, with 34% occurring only once. The clonotype comes from a human donor in good health, serving as a control. The chain links TRBV14 to TRBJ2-3, with TRBD1 matching 7 bases. The sample was sorted CD4+, CD8+, or CD8+CD57+ T cells (not recorded which) from PBMCs. CDR3 protein: CASSQDQWFKGAGTDTQYF. The CDR3 DNA reads TGTGCCAGCAGCCAAGATCAGTGGTTCAAGGGGGCAGGCACAGATACGCAGTATTTT. The variable domain in full, completed from reference TRBV14 and TRBJ2-3, reads EAGVTQFPSHSVIEKGQTVTLRCDPISGHDNLYWYRRVMGKEIKFLLHFVKESKQDESGMPNNRFLAERTGGTYSTLKVQPAELEDSGVYFCASSQDQWFKGAGTDTQYFGPGTRLTVL.